This entry describes one TCR beta chain. This entry belongs to a study of PD-1 blockade in classical Hodgkin lymphoma. The table came from immunoSEQ multiplex PCR; TCRdb's copy has only in-frame clones and leaves some out. The repertoire consists of about 76,000 clones, with approximately 88% occurring once and the leading ten covering around 20%. CDR3 length equals 20 residues. Every patient relapsed after autologous stem cell transplantation, and brentuximab vedotin exposure varied. Complete response, partial response or progressive disease was recorded as best response. This chain connects TRBV21-1 to TRBJ2-2; the table's TRBD2 call for D was not verified on the DNA. TRBV21-1 is tagged as a pseudogene. The specimen was peripheral blood mononuclear cells (PBMCs), collected at baseline. This clonotype was sampled from a human donor with classical Hodgkin lymphoma. CDR3 in amino acids: CASSMVRPLDAGDVTGELFF. The CDR3 bases are TGTGCCAGCAGCATGGTAAGGCCCCTGGACGCGGGAGATGTCACCGGGGAGCTGTTTTTT.